This is a list of T cell receptor beta chains from one sample in a study of glioma-infiltrating T cells after dendritic cell vaccination. Produced via immunoSEQ multiplex PCR; TCRdb's table is partial and in-frame only. Of around 62,000 clones listed, 82% were seen once; the top ten hold under 10%. The material sequenced was blood, taken before dendritic cell vaccination. These receptors were collected from a human donor with glioblastoma. The CDR3 runs from the conserved cysteine through the conserved F or W. Each record gives: V gene, J gene, clone size, D gene, CDR3 protein, CDR3 DNA. A D gene is named only where the DNA matches it firmly. Clone size, where shown, is once, few, many, or a class for clones that have expanded.

V gene: TRBV6-1
J gene: TRBJ2-1
clone size: .
D gene: TRBD2
CDR3 protein: CASSETLGLAGIYNEQFF
CDR3 DNA: TGTGCCAGCAGTGAAACCCTAGGACTAGCGGGGATCTACAATGAGCAGTTCTTC

V gene: TRBV18
J gene: TRBJ1-6
clone size: .
D gene: .
CDR3 protein: CASSPLTHSTAAGAGSPLHF
CDR3 DNA: TGTGCCAGCTCACCCCTCACTCACTCCACGGCGGCGGGGGCTGGGTCACCCCTCCACTTT

V gene: TRBV2
J gene: TRBJ2-3
clone size: .
D gene: TRBD2
CDR3 protein: CARTSGGARTDTQYF
CDR3 DNA: TGTGCCAGGACTAGCGGGGGGGCCAGGACAGATACGCAGTATTTT

V gene: TRBV4-1
J gene: TRBJ2-7
clone size: .
D gene: .
CDR3 protein: CASSVLQGSYEQYF
CDR3 DNA: TGCGCCAGCAGCGTACTCCAGGGCTCCTACGAGCAGTACTTC

V gene: TRBV6-6
J gene: TRBJ2-1
clone size: .
D gene: .
CDR3 protein: CASTGGPQGEQFF
CDR3 DNA: TGTGCCAGCACGGGGGGACCACAGGGTGAGCAGTTCTTC

V gene: TRBV6-6
J gene: TRBJ2-1
clone size: few
D gene: TRBD1
CDR3 protein: CASRSTGQGFDEQFF
CDR3 DNA: TGTGCCAGCAGAAGCACGGGACAGGGGTTCGATGAGCAGTTCTTC

V gene: TRBV25-1
J gene: TRBJ2-7
clone size: .
D gene: .
CDR3 protein: CASTTGVGEQYF
CDR3 DNA: TGTGCCAGCACGACGGGGGTCGGGGAGCAGTACTTC

V gene: TRBV13
J gene: TRBJ2-7
clone size: .
D gene: .
CDR3 protein: CASSARWDTYEQYF
CDR3 DNA: TGTGCCAGCAGCGCGAGGTGGGACACCTACGAGCAGTACTTC

V gene: TRBV6-5
J gene: TRBJ1-2
clone size: .
D gene: TRBD1
CDR3 protein: CASRETGGGYGYTF
CDR3 DNA: TGTGCCAGCAGGGAAACAGGGGGCGGCTATGGCTACACCTTC

V gene: TRBV19
J gene: TRBJ2-7
clone size: .
D gene: .
CDR3 protein: CASSAGRGIFYEQYF
CDR3 DNA: TGTGCCAGTAGCGCGGGACGGGGAATTTTCTACGAGCAGTACTTC

V gene: TRBV28
J gene: TRBJ1-4
clone size: .
D gene: .
CDR3 protein: CASSLVGQGDEKLFF
CDR3 DNA: TGTGCCAGCAGTTTAGTAGGGCAGGGCGATGAAAAACTGTTTTTT

V gene: TRBV7-6
J gene: TRBJ2-2
clone size: .
D gene: .
CDR3 protein: CASTLIGEDTGELFF
CDR3 DNA: TGTGCCAGCACCCTCATAGGGGAAGACACCGGGGAGCTGTTTTTT

V gene: TRBV6-5
J gene: TRBJ2-2
clone size: once
D gene: TRBD1
CDR3 protein: CASSQQGARIGELFF
CDR3 DNA: TGTGCCAGCAGTCAGCAGGGGGCGCGGATCGGGGAGCTGTTTTTT

V gene: TRBV30
J gene: TRBJ1-1
clone size: .
D gene: TRBD1
CDR3 protein: CAWSREDRLNTEAFF
CDR3 DNA: TGTGCCTGGAGCCGCGAGGACAGGTTGAACACTGAAGCTTTCTTT